The entry below describes one TCR beta chain. Trimming removed 5 bases from V and 5 bases from J; junction bases left unmatched: 8. Germline CDR1 reads SEHNR; CDR2 reads FQNEAQ (reference sequence). This CDR3 contains 14 residues. The table came from immunoSEQ multiplex PCR; TCRdb's copy has only in-frame clones and leaves some out. This table holds about 54,000 clones, 70% to 90% found once. The entry originates in a study of blood T cell repertoires in COVID-19. The rearrangement links TRBV7-9 to TRBJ1-1; 7 nucleotides align to TRBD1. Sequenced input: peripheral blood. The source is a human donor in a cohort sampled during active COVID-19. The chain's CDR3 is CASSLTGVGTEAFF. The CDR3 DNA reads TGTGCCAGCAGCCTCACAGGGGTAGGGACTGAAGCTTTCTTT.